The T cell receptor (beta chain) described here comes from a study of T cell changes during pregnancy in multiple sclerosis. In its sample, this clone was seen a few times. Method: immunoSEQ multiplex PCR; TCRdb's copy keeps in-frame clones and lacks some. This sample yields under 85,000 clones, of which more than 90% are seen a single time; 0.2% to 0.25% belongs to the top ten. The receptor was derived from a female donor with multiple sclerosis, enrolled in a pregnancy study. The source was CD4+ T cells from peripheral blood mononuclear cells, collected before pregnancy.

Written as DNA, the CDR3 is TGCAGCGTTGGGACAGATAGCAATCAGCCCCAGCATTTT. Protein sequence: CSVGTDSNQPQHF. The V gene is TRBV29-1, the J gene TRBJ1-5, with D possibly matching TRBD1 (6 bases). CDR1 and CDR2 from the germline V gene are SQVTM and ANQGSEA. The CDR3 extends over 13 amino acids. The V and J ends lost 4 bases and 0 bases respectively, with 7 bases between them.